What follows are 28 T cell receptor beta chains derived from one specimen sequenced in a study of CXCR3-negative and CXCR3-positive naive CD8 T cells. General observations from the study: TRB CDR3s were more hydrophobic in CXCR3-positive than in CXCR3-negative naive cells.

Libraries of TRB cDNA were made by 5' RACE and carried UMIs. TCRdb re-called the 5' RACE reads and shows each CDR3 protein once, DNA omitted. Its clone listing holds 100,000 to 150,000 distinct CDR3 sequences. The antigens of these receptors remain unknown. The sample consisted of naive CXCR3+ CD8+ T cells from blood. The subset is: CD45RO-CCR7+CD27+CD95- naive CD8+ T cells expressing CXCR3 (TNR3+). Receptor source: a human donor in good health. Some clones in this sample may be carry-over from other donors' samples.

The CDR3: CATSRVGHEKLFF. The chain uses TRBV15 and TRBJ1-4; the TRBD1 assignment by TCRdb is unverifiable without DNA. The CDR3 extends over 13 amino acids. Germline lookup yields CDR1 LNHNV and CDR2 YYDKDF (reference sequence). The full variable domain, with the rest looked up from reference TRBV15 and TRBJ1-4, is DAMVIQNPRYQVTQFGKPVTLSCSQTLNHNVMYWYQQKSSQAPKLLFHYYDKDFNNEADTPDNFQSRRPNTSFCFLDIRSPGLGDTAMYLCATSRVGHEKLFFGSGTQLSVL.

V and J are TRBV20-1 and TRBJ2-7; the TRBD2 assignment by TCRdb is unverifiable without DNA. CDR3 length: 14 amino acids. The germline V gene encodes CDR1 DFQATT and CDR2 SNEGSKA (reference sequence). CDR3 protein: CSARGLAGLYEQYF.

The chain has TRBV10-3 and TRBJ2-7; the TCRdb D gene call, TRBD1, has no DNA to confirm it. Germline V gives CDR1 ENHRY, CDR2 SYGVKD. The CDR3 has 16 residues. The CDR3 reads CAISGPGTGGFLEQYF.

This rearrangement joins TRBV3-1 to TRBJ2-1; absent DNA, TCRdb's TRBD2 call cannot be checked. The CDR3 sequence is 14 residues long. Germline V gene data show CDR1 as LGHDT and CDR2 as YNNKEL (reference sequence). CDR3 sequence reads: CASRTSGTYNEQFF.

The chain links TRBV12-3 or TRBV12-4 to TRBJ2-7; the D gene TCRdb calls, TRBD2, cannot be checked with no DNA. CDR3 length: 14 amino acids. CDR3 sequence: CASSFQLAAYEQYF.

The V call is TRBV10-3, the J call TRBJ2-3. This CDR3 spans 16 amino acids. The germline gives CDR1 ENHRY, CDR2 SYGVKD. CDR3 in amino acids: CAISESLAKSTDTQYF.

The genes are TRBV9 and TRBJ2-7. The CDR3 is 15 residues long. CDR1 is SGDLS, CDR2 YYNGEE, per germline. The CDR3 reads CASSAGGGGSYEQYF.

V and J are TRBV19 and TRBJ2-1; the TCRdb call, TRBD2, lacks DNA for checking. Germline lookup yields CDR1 LNHDA and CDR2 SQIVND (reference sequence). This CDR3 has 17 amino acids. This CDR3 is CASSIDVLAGSYNEQFF. The full variable domain, its missing parts supplied by reference TRBV19 and TRBJ2-1, is DGGITQSPKYLFRKEGQNVTLSCEQNLNHDAMYWYRQDPGQGLRLIYYSQIVNDFQKGDIAEGYSVSREKKESFPLTVTSAQKNPTAFYLCASSIDVLAGSYNEQFFGPGTRLTVL.

This chain connects TRBV7-9 to TRBJ2-3; the TCRdb D gene call, TRBD1, has no DNA to confirm it. Germline V gene data show CDR1 as SEHNR and CDR2 as FQNEAQ (reference sequence). This CDR3 contains 15 residues. The CDR3 region is CASSFGAEYTDTQYF.

The CDR3: CASSPTGDFTDTQYF. The rearrangement joins TRBV7-9 to TRBJ2-3; TCRdb picks TRBD1, but there is no DNA to check that call. The CDR3 is 15 residues long. Germline V CDR1 and CDR2: SEHNR, FQNEAQ (reference sequence).

J is TRBJ1-1 and V is TRBV7-9; the TRBD1 assignment by TCRdb is unverifiable without DNA. CDR3 length: 14 residues. Germline values: CDR1 SEHNR, CDR2 FQNEAQ (reference sequence). The chain's CDR3 is CASSLGGFGTEAFF.

This chain links TRBV2 with TRBJ2-3; there is no DNA to check the TCRdb D call of TRBD2. In germline, CDR1 is SNHLY, CDR2 FYNNEI. The CDR3 totals 17 residues. The CDR3 loop is CASRDPGLAGLADTQYF.

The chain uses TRBV24-1 and TRBJ2-2; TCRdb names TRBD1, which stays unverified in the absence of DNA. Germline CDR1 is KGHDR and CDR2 is SFDVKD. The CDR3 consists of 15 residues. CDR3 sequence reads: CATSDRGWDTGELFF.

V gene TRBV7-2 combines with J gene TRBJ2-7; TCRdb outputs TRBD2, but without DNA this stays unchecked. This CDR3 has 18 residues. Germline values: CDR1 SGHTA, CDR2 FQGNSA. This CDR3 is CASSSVGGVNHFSYEQYF.

J is TRBJ2-3 and V is TRBV6-2 or TRBV6-3; TCRdb's D gene call, TRBD1, goes unchecked for lack of DNA. Per the germline V gene, CDR1 is MNHEY and CDR2 is SVGEGT. The CDR3 covers 14 residues. The CDR3: CASNLSGGKDTQYF.

V is TRBV20-1 and J is TRBJ2-1; with no DNA, the TCRdb D assignment of TRBD1 cannot be verified. CDR3 length equals 16 residues. Germline loops: CDR1 DFQATT, CDR2 SNEGSKA (reference sequence). The CDR3: CSARDLGGGEHNEQFF.

The V and J genes are TRBV6-6 and TRBJ1-5; TCRdb names TRBD1, which stays unverified in the absence of DNA. The CDR3 contains 13 residues. The germline gives CDR1 MNHNY, CDR2 SVGAGI (reference sequence). The CDR3 is CATSGQASLPQHF.

The chain carries TRBV4-3 and TRBJ1-2; with no DNA, the TCRdb D assignment of TRBD1 cannot be verified. This CDR3 has 14 residues. The germline CDR1 and CDR2 sequences are LGHNA and YSLEER. CDR3 in amino acids: CASSPGTGSFGYTF.

The gene calls are TRBV7-6 and TRBJ2-7; the TRBD2 assignment by TCRdb is unverifiable without DNA. Germline V CDR1 and CDR2: SGHVS, FNYEAQ. The CDR3 is 13 residues long. This CDR3 reads CASSEGISYEQYF.

The genes are TRBV4-3 and TRBJ2-2. This CDR3 contains 16 residues. In germline, CDR1 is LGHNA, CDR2 YSLEER. The CDR3 region is CASSQDIGFGTGELFF.

The rearrangement links TRBV10-3 to TRBJ2-7. Germline V gene sequence: CDR1 ENHRY, CDR2 SYGVKD. This CDR3 has 14 residues. The CDR3 here is CAISESLDRAEQYF.

The rearrangement uses TRBV7-6 and TRBJ2-5; TCRdb reports TRBD1, a call that lacks DNA to check it against. Germline V gene lookup returns CDR1 SGHVS and CDR2 FNYEAQ. The CDR3 totals 15 residues. CDR3 protein: CASSLARGRKEAQYF.

This sequence joins TRBV20-1 and TRBJ2-1; TCRdb selects TRBD1, and the lack of DNA leaves this call unchecked. The CDR3 has 14 amino acids. The germline V gene encodes CDR1 DFQATT and CDR2 SNEGSKA (reference sequence). The CDR3 is CSAVGVSSYNEQFF.

The chain carries TRBV13 and TRBJ2-1. This CDR3 has 17 residues. Germline values: CDR1 PRHDT, CDR2 FYEKMQ (reference sequence). The CDR3: CASSLVVAGSSYNEQFF.

This rearrangement joins TRBV20-1 to TRBJ1-1; TCRdb names TRBD1, which stays unverified in the absence of DNA. Germline-derived CDR1 and CDR2 are DFQATT and SNEGSKA (reference sequence). The CDR3 has 13 amino acids. The CDR3 sequence is CSAIDRGGFEAFF.

The V gene is TRBV29-1, the J gene TRBJ1-3. Germline-derived CDR1 and CDR2 are SQVTM and ANQGSEA. The CDR3 has 14 residues. CDR3 protein: CSVRRTGSGNTIYF.

The chain combines TRBV15 with TRBJ2-7; TCRdb's assignment of TRBD2 cannot be checked, as there is no DNA. Germline values: CDR1 LNHNV, CDR2 YYDKDF (reference sequence). The CDR3 has 17 residues. CDR3 in amino acids: CATSREIRTSAHYEQYF. The full variable domain, its missing parts supplied by reference TRBV15 and TRBJ2-7, is DAMVIQNPRYQVTQFGKPVTLSCSQTLNHNVMYWYQQKSSQAPKLLFHYYDKDFNNEADTPDNFQSRRPNTSFCFLDIRSPGLGDTAMYLCATSREIRTSAHYEQYFGPGTRLTVT.

The genes are TRBV4-1 and TRBJ1-6. Per the germline V gene, CDR1 is MGHRA and CDR2 is YSYEKL. The length of the CDR3 is 15 residues. CDR3 protein: CASSQVVEASSPLHF.